This entry lists 13 T cell receptor beta chains sequenced from one sample in a study of CD8+ T cells in alopecia areata. Sequencing used cDNA as its template, made by extracting RNA and reverse transcribing it. Using immunoSEQ multiplex PCR, the repertoire was profiled, and TCRdb retains in-frame clones only, with some absent. The sample yields 98,000 or so clones, under 60% seen once. Sequencing was carried out using NKG2D-low CD8+ T cells sorted from blood. The receptors originated from a human donor with alopecia areata.

This clone occurred a few times. J is TRBJ1-1 and V is TRBV19; D not certain. Trimming took off 3 bases at V and 1 base at J, with 6 bases between the two ends. Germline V gene data show CDR1 as LNHDA and CDR2 as SQIVND (reference sequence). The CDR3 length is 13 residues. As DNA, the CDR3 is TGTGCCAGTAGTATCAAGGGGAACACTGAAGCTTTCTTT. It specifies CASSIKGNTEAFF.

In regard to this clone: This likely reflects a read error, since a far larger clone is one base away. The V call is TRBV5-4, the J call TRBJ2-1, with D maybe TRBD2 (5 bases). V was cut by 0 bases and J by 10 bases, with 14 bases left in between. CDR1 SGHNT and CDR2 YYREEE come from the germline V gene (reference sequence). This CDR3 contains 14 residues. The CDR3 is CASSLGGASGEQFF. As DNA, the CDR3 is TGTGCCAGCAGCTTGGGGGGAGCTTCGGGGGAGCAGTTCTTC.

In regard to this clone: Other DNA sequences in the sample encode the same CDR3. This rearrangement joins TRBV6-8 to TRBJ2-3; 11 bases line up with TRBD2. CDR1 MNHGY and CDR2 SAAAGT come from the germline V gene. The CDR3 totals 16 residues. The V segment lost 2 bases and the J segment 6 bases; nucleotides outside the gene matches: 7. CDR3: CASSYGTSGRADTQYF. CDR3 DNA sequence: TGTGCCAGCAGTTACGGGACTAGCGGAAGAGCCGATACGCAGTATTTT.

This clone has a single count. As DNA, the CDR3 is TGTGCCAGCAGCCCCTTAGGGGGCGAAGCCTACGAGCAGTACTTC. Its protein is CASSPLGGEAYEQYF. The chain links TRBV7-6 to TRBJ2-7; 7 positions agree with TRBD1. CDR1 is SGHVS and CDR2 is FNYEAQ in the germline V gene. This CDR3 has 15 amino acids. The trim removed 5 bases at V and 2 bases at J, leaving 9 bases unmatched.

V and J are TRBV7-2 and TRBJ2-5; D is perhaps TRBD2 (9 bases). V was pared by 7 bases and J by 2 bases, with 20 bases between. The length of the CDR3 is 16 residues. Germline assignment: CDR1 SGHTA and CDR2 FQGNSA. The chain's CDR3 is CASTQGAGGVQETQYF. The CDR3 nucleotides read TGTGCCAGCACCCAGGGGGCGGGAGGGGTACAAGAGACCCAGTACTTC.

The V gene is TRBV6-5, the J gene TRBJ2-1; D gene unclear. The CDR3 consists of 13 residues. The V gene's germline CDR1 is MNHEY and CDR2 SVGAGI. Trimming cost V 5 bases and J 2 bases, with 7 bases left between them. This CDR3 is CASSLGAYNEQFF. In DNA, the CDR3 is TGTGCCAGCAGTCTCGGAGCCTACAATGAGCAGTTCTTC.

The CDR3 sequence is CASSHSDLKEAFF. The DNA of the CDR3 is TGTGCCAGCAGCCACAGTGACCTCAAAGAAGCTTTCTTT. The chain links TRBV7-8 to TRBJ1-1, with D hard to call. The CDR3 spans 13 residues. Germline CDR1 and CDR2: SGHVS and FQNEAQ. The V end was cut by 5 bases, the J end by 8 bases, with 15 bases between.

Here the CDR3 reads CASSSTGTGGIDGYTF. The DNA for the CDR3 is TGTGCCAGCAGTTCAACCGGGACAGGGGGCATCGATGGCTACACCTTC. The rearrangement uses TRBV27 and TRBJ1-2, with 12 bases identical to TRBD1. The CDR3 sequence is 16 residues long. V shed 4 bases and J 6 bases; nucleotides not matched to a gene: 9. The germline CDR1 and CDR2 sequences are MNHEY and SMNVEV (reference sequence).

The rearrangement joins TRBV10-2 to TRBJ2-1; TRBD2 aligns across 9 bases. The J segment lost 8 bases and the V segment lost 7 bases, leaving 15 bases of the junction unmatched. The CDR3 is 16 amino acids. Germline CDR1 reads WSHSY; CDR2 reads SAAADI. The CDR3 sequence: CASISVTGGRDYEQFF. CDR3 nucleotides: TGCGCCAGCATTTCCGTTACTGGCGGGAGGGACTATGAGCAGTTCTTC.

CDR3 DNA: TGTGCCAGCAGCTGGAGCGGGTGGAGCTCCTACGAGCAGTACTTC. Translating it yields CASSWSGWSSYEQYF. This rearrangement joins TRBV5-6 to TRBJ2-7; TRBD2 might be the D (6 bases). Germline values: CDR1 SGHDT, CDR2 YYEEEE. The CDR3 is made up of 15 amino acids. V was pared by 3 bases and J by 0 bases, with 13 bases between.

This clone has just a few counts. The chain couples TRBV28 to TRBJ1-1; TRBD1 matches at 10 bases. This CDR3 comprises 16 residues. Germline CDR1 MDHEN, CDR2 SYDVKM. Trimming took 7 bases from V and 4 from J; bases not matched to a gene: 12. The CDR3 nucleotides read TGTGCCAGCAACCCACGGGACAGGGGTTGGGTCACTGAAGCTTTCTTT. It specifies CASNPRDRGWVTEAFF.

This clone was observed a handful of times. Relative to the germline gene, one junction end is altered; a read error may explain this. This CDR3 reads CASSQERVNTGELFF. CDR3 nucleotide sequence: TGTGCCAGCAGCCAAGAACGTGTTAACACCGGGGAGCTGTTTTTT. The V gene is TRBV4-1, the J gene TRBJ2-2; D is unresolved. Germline lookup yields CDR1 MGHRA and CDR2 YSYEKL. The CDR3 is made up of 15 amino acids.

The chain uses TRBV23-1 and TRBJ1-5; D remains ambiguous. TRBV23-1 is identified as an open reading frame with a role that is uncertain. Trimming shortened V by 0 bases and J by 2 bases, and 8 bases separated the two germline ends. The CDR3 extends over 15 amino acids. DNA for the CDR3: TGCGCCAGCAGTCAATCGGAGATGGGCAATCAGCCCCAGCATTTT. Amino acids: CASSQSEMGNQPQHF.